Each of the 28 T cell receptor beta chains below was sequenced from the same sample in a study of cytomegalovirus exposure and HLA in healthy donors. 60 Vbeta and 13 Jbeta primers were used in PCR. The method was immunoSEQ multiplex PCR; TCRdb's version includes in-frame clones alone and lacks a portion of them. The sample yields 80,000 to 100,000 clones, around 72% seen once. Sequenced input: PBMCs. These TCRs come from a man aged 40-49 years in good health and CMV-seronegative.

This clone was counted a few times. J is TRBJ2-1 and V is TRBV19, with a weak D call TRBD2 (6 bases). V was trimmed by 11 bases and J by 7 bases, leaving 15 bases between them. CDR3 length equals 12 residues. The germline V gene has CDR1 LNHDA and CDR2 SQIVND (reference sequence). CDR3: CASNGGKNEQFF. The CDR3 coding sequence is TGTGCCTCAAACGGCGGGAAAAATGAGCAGTTCTTC.

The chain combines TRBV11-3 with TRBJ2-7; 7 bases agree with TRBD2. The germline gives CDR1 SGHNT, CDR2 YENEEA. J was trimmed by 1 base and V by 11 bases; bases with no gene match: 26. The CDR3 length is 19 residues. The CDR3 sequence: CALVGEGKLTRAVSYEQYF. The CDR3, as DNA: TGTGCCCTTGTCGGGGAGGGAAAATTAACTAGGGCTGTATCCTACGAGCAGTACTTC. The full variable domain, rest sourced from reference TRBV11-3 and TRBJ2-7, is EAGVVQSPRYKIIEKKQPVAFWCNPISGHNTLYWYLQNLGQGPELLIRYENEEAVDDSQLPKDRFSAERLKGVDSTLKIQPAELGDSAVYLCALVGEGKLTRAVSYEQYFGPGTRLTVT.

The CDR3 sequence: CASSFSPRETQYF. DNA for the CDR3: TGCGCCAGCAGCTTTTCCCCCCGGGAGACCCAGTACTTC. V usage is TRBV5-1 and J usage is TRBJ2-5; no clear D. V was pared by 2 bases and J by 5 bases, with 10 bases between. CDR1 SGHRS and CDR2 YFSETQ come from the germline V gene. The CDR3 is 13 residues long.

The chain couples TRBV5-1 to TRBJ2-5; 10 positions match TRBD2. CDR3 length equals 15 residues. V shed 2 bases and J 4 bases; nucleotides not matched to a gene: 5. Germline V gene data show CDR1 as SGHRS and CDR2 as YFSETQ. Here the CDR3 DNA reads TGCGCCAGCAGCTTAGTACTAGCGGGGCGAGAGACCCAGTACTTC. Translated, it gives CASSLVLAGRETQYF. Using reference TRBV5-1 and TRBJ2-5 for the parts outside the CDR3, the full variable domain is KAGVTQTPRYLIKTRGQQVTLSCSPISGHRSVSWYQQTPGQGLQFLFEYFSETQRNKGNFPGRFSGRQFSNSRSEMNVSTLELGDSALYLCASSLVLAGRETQYFGPGTRLLVL.

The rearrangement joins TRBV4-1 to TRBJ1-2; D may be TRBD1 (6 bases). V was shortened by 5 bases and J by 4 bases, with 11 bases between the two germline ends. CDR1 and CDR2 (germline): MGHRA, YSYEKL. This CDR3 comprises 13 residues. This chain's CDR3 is CASSSGQSYGYTF. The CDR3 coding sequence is TGCGCCAGCAGCTCCGGACAGTCCTATGGCTACACCTTC.

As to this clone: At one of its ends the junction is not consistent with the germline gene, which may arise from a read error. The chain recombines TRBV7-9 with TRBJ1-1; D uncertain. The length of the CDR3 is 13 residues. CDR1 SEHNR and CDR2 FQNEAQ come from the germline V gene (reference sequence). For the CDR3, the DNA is TGTGCCGGCAGCCTCTTCGGCGGCACTGAAGCTTTCTTT. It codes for CAGSLFGGTEAFF.

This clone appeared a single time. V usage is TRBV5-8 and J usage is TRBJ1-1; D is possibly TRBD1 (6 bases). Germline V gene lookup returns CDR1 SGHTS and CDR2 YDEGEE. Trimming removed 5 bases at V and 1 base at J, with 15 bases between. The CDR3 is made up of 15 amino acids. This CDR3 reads CASSLGTPGNTEAFF. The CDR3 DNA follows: TGTGCCAGCAGTTTAGGGACACCGGGGAACACTGAAGCTTTCTTT.

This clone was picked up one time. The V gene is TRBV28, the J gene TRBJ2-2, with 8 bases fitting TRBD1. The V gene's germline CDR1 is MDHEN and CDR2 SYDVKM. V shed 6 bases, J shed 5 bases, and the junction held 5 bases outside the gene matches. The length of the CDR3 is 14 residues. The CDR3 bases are TGTGCCAGCAGCTCCCGGACAGGGACCGGGGAGCTGTTTTTT. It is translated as CASSSRTGTGELFF. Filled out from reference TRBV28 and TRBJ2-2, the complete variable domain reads DVKVTQSSRYLVKRTGEKVFLECVQDMDHENMFWYRQDPGLGLRLIYFSYDVKMKEKGDIPEGYSVSREKKERFSLILESASTNQTSMYLCASSSRTGTGELFFGEGSRLTVL.

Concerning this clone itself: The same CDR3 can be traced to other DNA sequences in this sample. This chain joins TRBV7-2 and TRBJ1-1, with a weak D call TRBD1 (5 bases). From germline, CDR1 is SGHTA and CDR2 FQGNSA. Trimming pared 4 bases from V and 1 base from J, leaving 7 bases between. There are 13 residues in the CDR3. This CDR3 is CASSSQGNTEAFF. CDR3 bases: TGTGCCAGCAGCTCCCAGGGGAACACTGAAGCTTTCTTT.

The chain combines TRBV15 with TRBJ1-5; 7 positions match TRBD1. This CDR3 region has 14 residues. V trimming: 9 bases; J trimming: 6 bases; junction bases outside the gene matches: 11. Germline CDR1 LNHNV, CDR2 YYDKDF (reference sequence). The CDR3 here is CATGAGGASQPQHF. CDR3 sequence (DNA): TGTGCCACGGGGGCAGGGGGAGCGAGTCAGCCCCAGCATTTT. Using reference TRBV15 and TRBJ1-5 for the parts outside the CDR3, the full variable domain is DAMVIQNPRYQVTQFGKPVTLSCSQTLNHNVMYWYQQKSSQAPKLLFHYYDKDFNNEADTPDNFQSRRPNTSFCFLDIRSPGLGDTAMYLCATGAGGASQPQHFGDGTRLSIL.

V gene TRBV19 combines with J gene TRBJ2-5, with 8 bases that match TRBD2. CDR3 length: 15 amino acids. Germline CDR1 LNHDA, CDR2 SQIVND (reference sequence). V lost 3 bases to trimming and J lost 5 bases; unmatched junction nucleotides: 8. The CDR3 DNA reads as TGTGCCAGTAGTATGGTTTCGCCTAGCGGGGAGACCCAGTACTTC. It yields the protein CASSMVSPSGETQYF.

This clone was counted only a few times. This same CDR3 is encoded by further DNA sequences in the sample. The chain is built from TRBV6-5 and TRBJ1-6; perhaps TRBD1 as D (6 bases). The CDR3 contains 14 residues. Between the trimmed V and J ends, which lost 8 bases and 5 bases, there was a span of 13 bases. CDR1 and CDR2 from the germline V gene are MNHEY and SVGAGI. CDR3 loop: CASHRDKHNSPLHF. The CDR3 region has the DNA TGTGCCAGCCACCGGGACAAACATAATTCACCCCTCCACTTT.

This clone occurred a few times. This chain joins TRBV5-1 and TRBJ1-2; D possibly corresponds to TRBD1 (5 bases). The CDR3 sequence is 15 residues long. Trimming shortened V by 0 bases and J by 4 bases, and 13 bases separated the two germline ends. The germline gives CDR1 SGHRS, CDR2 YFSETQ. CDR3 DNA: TGCGCCAGCAGCTTGGGGGACTCAACAGTCTATGGCTACACCTTC. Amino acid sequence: CASSLGDSTVYGYTF.

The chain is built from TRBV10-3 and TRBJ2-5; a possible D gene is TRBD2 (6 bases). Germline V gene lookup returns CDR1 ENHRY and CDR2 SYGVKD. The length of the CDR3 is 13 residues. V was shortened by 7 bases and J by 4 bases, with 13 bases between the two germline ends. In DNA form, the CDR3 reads TGTGCCATCACTAGCGACGGCGGAGAGACCCAGTACTTC. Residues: CAITSDGGETQYF.

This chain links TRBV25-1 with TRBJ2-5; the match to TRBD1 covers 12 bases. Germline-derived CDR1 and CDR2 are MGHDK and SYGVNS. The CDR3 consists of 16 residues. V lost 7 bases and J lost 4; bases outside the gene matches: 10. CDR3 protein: CASTAPGTGGRETQYF. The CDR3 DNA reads TGTGCCAGCACCGCCCCCGGGACAGGGGGCAGAGAGACCCAGTACTTC.

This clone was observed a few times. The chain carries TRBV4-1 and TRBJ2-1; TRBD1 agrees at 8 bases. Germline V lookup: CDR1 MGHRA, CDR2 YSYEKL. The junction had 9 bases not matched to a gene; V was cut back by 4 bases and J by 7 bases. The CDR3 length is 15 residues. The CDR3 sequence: CASSLDRGLLNEQFF. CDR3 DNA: TGCGCCAGCAGCCTCGACAGGGGACTCCTGAATGAGCAGTTCTTC.

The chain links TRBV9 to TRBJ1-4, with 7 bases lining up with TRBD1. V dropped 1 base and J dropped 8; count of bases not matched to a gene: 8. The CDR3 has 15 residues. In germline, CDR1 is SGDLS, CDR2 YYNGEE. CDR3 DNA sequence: TGTGCCAGCAGCGTAAGACAGGGCCCATTCGAAAAACTGTTTTTT. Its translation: CASSVRQGPFEKLFF.

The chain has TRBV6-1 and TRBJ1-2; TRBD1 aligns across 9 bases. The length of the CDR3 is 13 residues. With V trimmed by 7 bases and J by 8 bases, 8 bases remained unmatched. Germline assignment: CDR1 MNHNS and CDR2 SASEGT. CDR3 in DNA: TGTGCCAGCAATAACGGACAGGGGAAAGGCTACACCTTC. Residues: CASNNGQGKGYTF.

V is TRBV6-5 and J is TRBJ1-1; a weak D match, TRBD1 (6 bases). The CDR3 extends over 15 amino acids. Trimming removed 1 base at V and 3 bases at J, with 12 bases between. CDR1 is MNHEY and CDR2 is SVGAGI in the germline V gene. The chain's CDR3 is CASSYFGTPDTEAFF. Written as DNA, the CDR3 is TGTGCCAGCAGTTACTTCGGGACACCCGACACTGAAGCTTTCTTT.

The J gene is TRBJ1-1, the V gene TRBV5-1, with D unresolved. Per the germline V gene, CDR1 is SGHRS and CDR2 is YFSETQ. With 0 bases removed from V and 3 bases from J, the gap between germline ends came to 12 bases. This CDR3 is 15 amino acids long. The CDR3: CASSLAGRSDTEAFF. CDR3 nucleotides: TGCGCCAGCAGCTTGGCGGGGAGATCGGACACTGAAGCTTTCTTT.

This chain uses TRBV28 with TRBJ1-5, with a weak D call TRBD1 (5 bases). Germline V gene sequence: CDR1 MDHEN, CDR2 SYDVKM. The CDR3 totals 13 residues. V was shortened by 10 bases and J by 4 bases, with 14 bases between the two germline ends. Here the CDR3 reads CATSGIPNQPQHF. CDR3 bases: TGTGCCACCTCAGGGATCCCAAATCAGCCCCAGCATTTT.

In DNA, the CDR3 is TGCGCCAGCAGCTTACGGACAAACTCCTACGAGCAGTACTTC. It yields the protein CASSLRTNSYEQYF. This sequence joins TRBV5-1 and TRBJ2-7; TRBD1 is a possible D gene (5 bases). V gave up 2 bases and J gave up 0 bases, with 9 bases separating them. CDR1 and CDR2 (germline): SGHRS, YFSETQ. CDR3 length equals 14 residues.

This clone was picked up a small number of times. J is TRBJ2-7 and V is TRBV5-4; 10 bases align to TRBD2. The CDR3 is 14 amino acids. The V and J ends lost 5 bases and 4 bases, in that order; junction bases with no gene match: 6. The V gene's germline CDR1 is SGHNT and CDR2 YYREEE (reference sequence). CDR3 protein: CASSIGSGGYEQYF. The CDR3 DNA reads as TGTGCCAGCAGTATCGGTAGCGGGGGGTACGAGCAGTACTTC.

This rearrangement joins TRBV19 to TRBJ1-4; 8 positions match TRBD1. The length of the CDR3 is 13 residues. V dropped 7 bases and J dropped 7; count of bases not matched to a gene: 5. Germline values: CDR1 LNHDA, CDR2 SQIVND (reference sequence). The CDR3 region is CASTETGVEKLFF. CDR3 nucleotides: TGTGCCAGTACTGAGACAGGGGTTGAAAAACTGTTTTTT.

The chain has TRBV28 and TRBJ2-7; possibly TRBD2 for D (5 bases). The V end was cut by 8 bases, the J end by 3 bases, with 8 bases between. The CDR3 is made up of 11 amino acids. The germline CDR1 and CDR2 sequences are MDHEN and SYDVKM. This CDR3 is CASGRYYEQYF. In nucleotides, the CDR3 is TGTGCCAGCGGGAGATACTACGAGCAGTACTTC. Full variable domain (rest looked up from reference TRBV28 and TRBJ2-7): DVKVTQSSRYLVKRTGEKVFLECVQDMDHENMFWYRQDPGLGLRLIYFSYDVKMKEKGDIPEGYSVSREKKERFSLILESASTNQTSMYLCASGRYYEQYFGPGTRLTVT.

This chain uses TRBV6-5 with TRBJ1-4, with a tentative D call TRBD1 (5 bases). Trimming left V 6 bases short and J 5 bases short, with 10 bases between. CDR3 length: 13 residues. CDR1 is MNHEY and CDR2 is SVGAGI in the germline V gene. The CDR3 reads CASRDILNEKLFF. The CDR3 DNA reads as TGTGCCAGCAGGGACATCTTAAATGAAAAACTGTTTTTT.

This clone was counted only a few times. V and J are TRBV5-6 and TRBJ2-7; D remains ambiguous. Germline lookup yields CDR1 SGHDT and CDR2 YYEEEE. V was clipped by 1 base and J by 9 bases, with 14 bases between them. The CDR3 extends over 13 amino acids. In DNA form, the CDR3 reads TGTGCCAGCAGCTTGCCCCCTGCCCTCGGGCAGTACTTC. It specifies CASSLPPALGQYF. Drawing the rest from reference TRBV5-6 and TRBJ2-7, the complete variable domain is DAGVTQSPTHLIKTRGQQVTLRCSPKSGHDTVSWYQQALGQGPQFIFQYYEEEERQRGNFPDRFSGHQFPNYSSELNVNALLLGDSALYLCASSLPPALGQYFGPGTRLTVT.

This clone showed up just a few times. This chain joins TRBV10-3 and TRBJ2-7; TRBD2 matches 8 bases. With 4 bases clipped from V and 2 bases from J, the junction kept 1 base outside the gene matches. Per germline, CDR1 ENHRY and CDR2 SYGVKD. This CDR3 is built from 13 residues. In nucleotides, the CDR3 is TGTGCCATCAGTGCGGGGGGGCCCTACGAGCAGTACTTC. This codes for CAISAGGPYEQYF.